This T cell receptor (beta chain) was sequenced in a study of sequential checkpoint blockade in melanoma. The overall study: DNA from 91 pretreatment tumor samples underwent TCRβ immunosequencing.

The treatment denotes: randomized to nivolumab then ipilimumab (arm A) or the reverse (arm B). Sequenced by immunoSEQ multiplex PCR; TCRdb stores in-frame clones only, minus some. This sample has roughly 9,200 clones, with approximately 25% found just once. The CDR3 runs 16 residues. Looked up from germline, CDR1 is KGHSH and CDR2 is LQKENI. Trimming at V came to 3 bases and at J to 1 base, leaving 4 bases not matched to a gene. The TCR sequence derives from a human donor with melanoma. The sample was tumor tissue (inferred from file names), taken from a patient given nivolumab and ipilimumab in sequence. The chain carries TRBV18 and TRBJ1-3, with 9 bases lining up with TRBD1. CDR3 sequence: CASSPPTGGSGNTIYF. The CDR3 DNA follows: TGTGCCAGCTCACCCCCGACAGGGGGGTCTGGAAACACCATATATTTT.